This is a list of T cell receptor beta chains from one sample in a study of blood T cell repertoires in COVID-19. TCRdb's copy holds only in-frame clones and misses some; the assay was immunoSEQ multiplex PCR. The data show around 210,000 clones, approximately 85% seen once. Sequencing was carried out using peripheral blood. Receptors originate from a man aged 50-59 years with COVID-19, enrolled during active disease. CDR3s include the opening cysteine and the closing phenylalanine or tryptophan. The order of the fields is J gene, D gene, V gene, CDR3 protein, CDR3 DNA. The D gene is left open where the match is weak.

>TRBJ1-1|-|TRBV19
CASSIEGDGTEAFF
TGTGCCAGTAGTATTGAGGGAGACGGCACTGAAGCTTTCTTT
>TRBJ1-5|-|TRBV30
CAWSKGGQPQHF
TGTGCCTGGAGCAAAGGGGGTCAGCCCCAGCATTTT
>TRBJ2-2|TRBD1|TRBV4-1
CASSQDRGNTGELFF
TGCGCCAGCAGCCAGGACAGGGGTAACACCGGGGAGCTGTTTTTT
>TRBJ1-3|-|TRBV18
CASSPYGSSGNTIYF
TGTGCCAGCTCACCATACGGGAGCTCTGGAAACACCATATATTTT
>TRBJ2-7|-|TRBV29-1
CSVGGQGEGYEQYF
TGCAGCGTGGGGGGCCAGGGGGAAGGCTACGAGCAGTACTTC
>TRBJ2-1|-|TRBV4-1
CASSLRGNEQFF
TGCGCCAGCAGCCTCAGGGGAAATGAGCAGTTCTTC
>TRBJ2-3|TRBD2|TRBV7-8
CASSFSRGGGTQYF
TGTGCCAGCAGCTTTTCGCGGGGGGGTGGGACGCAGTATTTT
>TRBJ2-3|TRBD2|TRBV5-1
CASSSVGGASTQYF
TGCGCCAGCAGCTCTGTCGGGGGGGCGAGTACGCAGTATTTT
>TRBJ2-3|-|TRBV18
CASSPLPSETQYF
TGTGCCAGCTCCCCCCTCCCATCAGAAACGCAGTATTTT
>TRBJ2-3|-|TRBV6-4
CASSDSPTSTDTQYF
TGTGCCAGCAGTGACTCCCCAACTAGCACAGATACGCAGTATTTT
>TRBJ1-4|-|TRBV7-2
CASSLSRAGANEKLFF
TGTGCCAGCAGCTTATCTCGTGCAGGGGCCAATGAAAAACTGTTTTTT
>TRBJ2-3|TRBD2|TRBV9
CASSRLAGYGDTQYF
TGTGCCAGCAGTAGACTAGCGGGGTATGGAGATACGCAGTATTTT
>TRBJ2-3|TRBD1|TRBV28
CASSWDSFTDTQYF
TGTGCCAGCAGTTGGGACAGTTTCACAGATACGCAGTATTTT
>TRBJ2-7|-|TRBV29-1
CSVAPTRGGSYEQYF
TGCAGCGTTGCCCCCACGAGGGGGGGGTCCTACGAGCAGTACTTC
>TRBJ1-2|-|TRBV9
CASSVDVEWYGYTF
TGTGCCAGCAGCGTAGATGTAGAATGGTATGGCTACACCTTC
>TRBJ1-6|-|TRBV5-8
CASSLAGDYSPLHF
TGTGCCAGCAGCTTGGCGGGGGATTATTCACCCCTCCACTTT
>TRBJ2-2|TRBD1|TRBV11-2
CASSLDRYTGELFF
TGTGCCAGCAGCTTGGACAGGTACACCGGGGAGCTGTTTTTT
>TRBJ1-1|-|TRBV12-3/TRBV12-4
CASSRTEITEAFF
TGTGCCAGCAGCCGAACAGAGATCACTGAAGCTTTCTTT
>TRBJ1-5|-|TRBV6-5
CASSRAGAGNQPQHF
TGTGCCAGCAGCCGGGCGGGGGCCGGCAATCAGCCCCAGCATTTT
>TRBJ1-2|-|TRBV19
CASKRRGIDYGYTF
TGTGCCAGTAAAAGACGGGGAATAGACTATGGCTACACCTTC
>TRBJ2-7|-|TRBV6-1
CASSEHRRSYEQYF
TGTGCCAGCAGTGAACACAGACGCTCCTACGAGCAGTACTTC
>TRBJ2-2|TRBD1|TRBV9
CASSVTGAGELFF
TGTGCCAGCAGCGTCACAGGGGCCGGGGAGCTGTTTTTT
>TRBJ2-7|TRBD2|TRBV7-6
CASSLMSGGASYEQYF
TGTGCCAGCAGCTTAATGAGCGGGGGGGCCTCGTACGAGCAGTACTTC
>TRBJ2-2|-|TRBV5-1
CASSLHAGDTGELFF
TGCGCCAGCAGCCTCCACGCAGGGGACACCGGGGAGCTGTTTTTT
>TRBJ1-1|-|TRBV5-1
CASSFSGPLNTEAFF
TGCGCCAGCAGCTTTTCAGGGCCCCTGAACACTGAAGCTTTCTTT
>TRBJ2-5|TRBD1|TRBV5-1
CASSYGQGKTGETQYF
TGCGCCAGCAGCTATGGACAGGGAAAGACCGGAGAGACCCAGTACTTC
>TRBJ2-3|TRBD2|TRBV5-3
CARSGGLAGTYTQYF
TGTGCCAGAAGCGGGGGACTAGCGGGGACCTATACGCAGTATTTT
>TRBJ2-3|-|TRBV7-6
CASSLGSGVNTQYF
TGTGCCAGCAGCTTAGGGTCGGGTGTGAATACGCAGTATTTT
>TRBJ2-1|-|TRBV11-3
CASSLDTGRNEQFF
TGTGCCAGCAGCTTAGACACAGGTCGGAATGAGCAGTTCTTC
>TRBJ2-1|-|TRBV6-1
CASSERGSSYNEQFF
TGTGCCAGCAGTGAAAGAGGGAGCTCCTACAATGAGCAGTTCTTC
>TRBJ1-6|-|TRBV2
CASSQTRGSYNSPLHF
TGTGCCAGCAGTCAAACCAGGGGCTCCTATAATTCACCCCTCCACTTT
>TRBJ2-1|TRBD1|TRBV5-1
CASRPTGDTYNEQFF
TGCGCCAGTAGACCTACAGGGGACACCTACAATGAGCAGTTCTTC
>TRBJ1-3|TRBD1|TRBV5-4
CASSLIGTGSGNTIYF
TGTGCCAGCAGCTTGATCGGGACAGGATCTGGAAACACCATATATTTT
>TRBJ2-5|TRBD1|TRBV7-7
CASSSGTGWGETQYF
TGTGCTAGCAGCTCGGGGACAGGGTGGGGAGAGACCCAGTACTTC
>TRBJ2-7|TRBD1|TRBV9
CASSVSGTAYEQYF
TGTGCCAGCAGCGTCTCCGGGACAGCCTACGAGCAGTACTTC
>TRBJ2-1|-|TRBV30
CAWSVFRAYNEQFF
TGTGCCTGGAGTGTATTCAGGGCGTACAATGAGCAGTTCTTC
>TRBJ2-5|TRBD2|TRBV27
CASSKGLAGVRLGETQYF
TGTGCCAGCAGTAAAGGACTAGCGGGGGTACGGTTGGGAGAGACCCAGTACTTC
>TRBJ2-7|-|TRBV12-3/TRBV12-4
CAREGYRVEQYF
TGTGCCAGGGAGGGATACCGGGTCGAGCAGTACTTC
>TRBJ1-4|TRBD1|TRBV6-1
CASSEAPGGSGGEKLFF
TGTGCCAGCAGTGAAGCGCCAGGGGGGAGTGGCGGGGAAAAACTGTTTTTT
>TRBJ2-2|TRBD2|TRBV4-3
CASSQVHGAGRATGELFF
TGCGCCAGCAGCCAAGTTCACGGGGCAGGGAGGGCCACCGGGGAGCTGTTTTTT
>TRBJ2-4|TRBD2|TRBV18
CASSRSGGQLIQYF
TGTGCCAGCTCAAGGAGCGGGGGTCAACTCATTCAGTACTTC
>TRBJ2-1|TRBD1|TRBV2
CASRDRTGVNEQFF
TGTGCCAGCAGAGACAGGACAGGGGTTAATGAGCAGTTCTTC